Here is one T cell receptor beta chain with its context. What it binds is not known. The entry originates in a study of T cell responses to AZD1222 COVID-19 vaccine. Study observations and caveats: Donors, mostly white British, included more females; clonal diversity was possibly underestimated. Baseline testing showed seropositivity in only a handful of AZD1222 recipients. Spike-specific TCRs gained breadth and depth after people received two AZD1222 doses. Per reports, nearly half of all spike-specific TCRs target regions that are unmutated in variants.

The CDR3 consists of 15 residues. The J segment lost 4 bases and the V segment lost 6 bases, leaving 11 bases of the junction unmatched. Germline V gene data show CDR1 as MNHEY and CDR2 as SMNVEV (reference sequence). The protocol was immunoSEQ multiplex PCR, while the TCRdb copy is restricted to in-frame clones and leaves out a portion. Here the sample spans approximately 110,000 clones, more than 75% being singletons. The sequences come from peripheral blood, collected on day 0 of AZD1222 vaccination. The V gene is TRBV27, the J gene TRBJ1-2; 7 nucleotides agree with TRBD1. This sequence was found in an adult in good health. In DNA form, the CDR3 reads TGTGCCAGCAGAGAACAGGGACAGCAATCCTATGGCTACACCTTC. This codes for CASREQGQQSYGYTF.